Presented here are 20 T cell receptor beta chains from one specimen sequenced in a study of T-cell memory formation after mild COVID-19. TCRdb called the 5' RACE reads again in MiXCR, with one record for every CDR3 protein. This table has roughly 200,000 distinct CDR3 sequences, approximately 16% appearing once. Sequenced input: PBMCs or a T cell subset sorted from them (not recorded which). Receptors were obtained from an adult woman who had mild COVID-19 (a few samples of this study predate the infection). Cell type and time point are not known.

This clonotype appeared a few times. The V gene is TRBV6-2 or TRBV6-3, the J gene TRBJ2-3; 7 nucleotides align to TRBD1. The CDR3 covers 12 residues. CDR1 is MNHEY and CDR2 is SVGEGT in the germline V gene. Trimming removed 7 bases from V and 7 bases from J; junction bases left unmatched: 5. The CDR3: CASMDRSNTQYF. The CDR3 DNA reads as TGTGCCAGCATGGACAGGTCGAATACGCAGTATTTT.

This clonotype has more than one count but fewer than ten. The V gene is TRBV7-9, the J gene TRBJ1-3; D is ambiguous. There are 14 residues in the CDR3. V lost 1 base and J lost 4, with 8 bases in between. Germline values: CDR1 SEHNR, CDR2 FQNEAQ (reference sequence). CDR3 bases: TGTGCCAGCAGCTTAGGGGGTGCAGGAAACACCATATATTTT. This sequence encodes CASSLGGAGNTIYF.

The sample holds many counts of this clonotype. DNA of the CDR3: TGCAGTGCTAGGGGACTAGCGGGGGGGCAGTTCTTC. Translated, it gives CSARGLAGGQFF. The V and J genes are TRBV20-1 and TRBJ2-1; TRBD2 agrees at 15 bases. The CDR3 runs 12 residues. Unmatched junction bases numbered 0, after V lost 3 bases and J lost 12 bases. Germline values: CDR1 DFQATT, CDR2 SNEGSKA (reference sequence).

Only a few counts were recorded for this clonotype. The rearrangement joins TRBV4-1 to TRBJ1-5; D is unclear. CDR1 MGHRA and CDR2 YSYEKL come from the germline V gene. Trimming pared 0 bases from V and 3 bases from J, leaving 12 bases between. The CDR3 is 16 amino acids. CDR3 sequence reads: CASSQDQQIPNQPQHF. The CDR3 nucleotides are TGCGCCAGCAGCCAAGATCAACAGATCCCCAATCAGCCCCAGCATTTT.

The chain uses TRBV9 and TRBJ2-2, with a weak D call TRBD2 (5 bases). The CDR3 consists of 15 residues. Germline assignment: CDR1 SGDLS and CDR2 YYNGEE. The germline V and J ends were trimmed by 5 bases and 3 bases, with 14 bases remaining between them. The CDR3 nucleotides are TGTGCCAGCAGTGAGGGTCCAGAGTACACCGGGGAGCTGTTTTTT. Residues: CASSEGPEYTGELFF.

This clonotype was counted only a few times. V and J are TRBV7-2 and TRBJ2-7; TRBD2 might be the D (6 bases). Deletions cut 2 bases from V and 5 bases from J, with 13 bases between. Germline loops: CDR1 SGHTA, CDR2 FQGNSA. The CDR3 extends over 14 amino acids. DNA for the CDR3: TGTGCCAGCAGCTTAAGTCCAGGAGGGGACGAGCAGTACTTC. Protein: CASSLSPGGDEQYF.

This clonotype showed up many times. The V call is TRBV5-1, the J call TRBJ1-5; TRBD1 matches 8 bases. The J segment lost 2 bases and the V segment lost 2 bases, leaving 6 bases of the junction unmatched. This CDR3 has 16 residues. Germline loops: CDR1 SGHRS, CDR2 YFSETQ. CDR3 DNA sequence: TGCGCCAGCAGCTTATCAGGGGGCGCCGGCAATCAGCCCCAGCATTTT. Its translation is CASSLSGGAGNQPQHF.

This clonotype was found a few times. In DNA, the CDR3 is TGTGCCAGCAGTTACTCCGGACTAGCGGGAGTCTGGAACAATGAGCAGTTCTTC. Protein product: CASSYSGLAGVWNNEQFF. The V call is TRBV6-5, the J call TRBJ2-1, with TRBD2 identical over 13 bases. The V and J ends lost 0 bases and 5 bases, in that order; junction bases with no gene match: 7. CDR1 is MNHEY and CDR2 is SVGAGI in the germline V gene. The CDR3 length is 18 residues.

This clonotype was observed a handful of times. This sequence joins TRBV7-2 and TRBJ2-5, with D unclear. CDR1 is SGHTA, CDR2 FQGNSA, per germline. The CDR3 is 12 amino acids. Trimming took off 7 bases at V and 4 bases at J, with 10 bases between the two ends. CDR3 DNA sequence: TGTGCCAGCACCCCCTCAAGAGAGACCCAGTACTTC. The encoded protein is CASTPSRETQYF.

The chain uses TRBV5-1 and TRBJ2-1, with 7 bases lining up with TRBD2. CDR1 and CDR2 (germline): SGHRS, YFSETQ. The CDR3 loop spans 17 amino acids. V shed 1 base and J 4 bases; nucleotides not matched to a gene: 11. The CDR3 reads CASSLLISGLGYNEQFF. The CDR3 nucleotides read TGCGCCAGCAGCTTGCTTATTAGCGGGCTCGGATACAATGAGCAGTTCTTC.

This chain connects TRBV5-1 to TRBJ1-1, with 7 bases fitting TRBD1. From germline, CDR1 is SGHRS and CDR2 YFSETQ. Losses at the gene ends were 6 bases for V and 1 base for J; bases not matched to a gene: 6. The CDR3 runs 14 residues. CDR3 nucleotides: TGCGCCAGCATGACAGGGCAGGGGAACACTGAAGCTTTCTTT. Amino acid sequence: CASMTGQGNTEAFF.

For this clonotype: The germline gene is not matched at one end of the junction; a read error may be the cause. The CDR3 reads CAGRTGTDSLEQYF. CDR3 nucleotide sequence: TGCGCCGGCAGAACCGGGACAGATTCTTTGGAGCAGTACTTC. The gene calls are TRBV5-1 and TRBJ2-7, with 7 bases aligning to TRBD1. This CDR3 is 14 amino acids long. Germline V gene lookup returns CDR1 SGHRS and CDR2 YFSETQ.

This clonotype has more than one count but fewer than ten. The rearrangement links TRBV4-3 to TRBJ1-5, with unresolved D. The V and J ends lost 0 bases and 3 bases respectively, with 9 bases between them. This CDR3 is 15 amino acids long. Germline lookup yields CDR1 LGHNA and CDR2 YSLEER. The CDR3 protein is CASSQEGGNNQPQHF. Written as DNA, the CDR3 is TGCGCCAGCAGCCAAGAAGGCGGGAACAATCAGCCCCAGCATTTT.

This clonotype was counted only a few times. The J gene is TRBJ2-6, the V gene TRBV5-1; D perhaps matches TRBD1 (7 bases). The CDR3 loop spans 14 amino acids. Between the trimmed V and J ends, which lost 7 bases and 2 bases, there was a span of 10 bases. The germline CDR1 and CDR2 sequences are SGHRS and YFSETQ. The CDR3 protein is CASGGTAGANVLTF. The CDR3 nucleotides read TGCGCCAGCGGAGGGACAGCTGGGGCCAACGTCCTGACTTTC. The full variable domain, with the rest looked up from reference TRBV5-1 and TRBJ2-6, is KAGVTQTPRYLIKTRGQQVTLSCSPISGHRSVSWYQQTPGQGLQFLFEYFSETQRNKGNFPGRFSGRQFSNSRSEMNVSTLELGDSALYLCASGGTAGANVLTFGAGSRLTVL.

V and J are TRBV12-3 or TRBV12-4 and TRBJ2-7; TRBD1 or TRBD2 may be the D gene (5 bases each). The V gene lost 6 bases and the J gene lost 4 bases, with 16 bases spanning the gap. This CDR3 region has 14 residues. CDR3 residues: CASSLGVSAYEQYF. CDR3 nucleotides: TGTGCCAGCAGCTTGGGGGTGTCGGCATACGAGCAGTACTTC.

This clonotype appeared many times. The chain employs TRBV6-6 and TRBJ2-7, with unresolved D. This CDR3 is built from 16 residues. Germline V lookup: CDR1 MNHNY, CDR2 SVGAGI (reference sequence). Trimming took off 3 bases at V and 0 bases at J, with 15 bases between the two ends. The chain's CDR3 is CASSYRVISSSYEQYF. CDR3 DNA sequence: TGTGCCAGCAGTTATCGCGTCATCTCAAGCTCCTACGAGCAGTACTTC.

This clonotype was picked up a small number of times. This chain uses TRBV5-6 with TRBJ2-3, with TRBD2 matching over 10 bases. This CDR3 spans 15 amino acids. V lost 3 bases to trimming and J lost 3 bases; unmatched junction nucleotides: 4. From germline, CDR1 is SGHDT and CDR2 YYEEEE. CDR3 nucleotide sequence: TGTGCCAGCAGCTCACTAGCGGGGCCAACAGATACGCAGTATTTT. Amino acids: CASSSLAGPTDTQYF. The full variable domain, with the rest looked up from reference TRBV5-6 and TRBJ2-3, is DAGVTQSPTHLIKTRGQQVTLRCSPKSGHDTVSWYQQALGQGPQFIFQYYEEEERQRGNFPDRFSGHQFPNYSSELNVNALLLGDSALYLCASSSLAGPTDTQYFGPGTRLTVL.

The rearrangement uses TRBV5-6 and TRBJ2-5, with 7 bases matching TRBD2. Trimming at V came to 4 bases and at J to 1 base, leaving 7 bases not matched to a gene. The germline V gene has CDR1 SGHDT and CDR2 YYEEEE. The CDR3 has 15 residues. CDR3 DNA sequence: TGTGCCAGCAGCCGACCGGGGGGTTTCCAAGAGACCCAGTACTTC. It is translated as CASSRPGGFQETQYF.

This clonotype came up a few times. The rearrangement joins TRBV5-4 to TRBJ2-1; the D gene is possibly TRBD2 (6 bases). V was pared by 0 bases and J by 4 bases, with 8 bases between. This CDR3 comprises 14 residues. Per germline, CDR1 SGHNT and CDR2 YYREEE (reference sequence). CDR3 DNA sequence: TGTGCCAGCAGCTTGGGGACTATTTACAATGAGCAGTTCTTC. Translation gives CASSLGTIYNEQFF.

This clonotype was found a few times. This chain connects TRBV19 to TRBJ1-1; TRBD1 matches 10 bases. Germline V lookup: CDR1 LNHDA, CDR2 SQIVND (reference sequence). V was pared by 8 bases and J by 6 bases, with 6 bases of the junction left unmatched. This CDR3 comprises 13 residues. The CDR3 DNA follows: TGTGCCAGTGGCATGACAGGGGGCTCTGAAGCTTTCTTT. It translates to CASGMTGGSEAFF.